A single TCR beta chain is shown here with its context. Its antigen is not known. V dropped 3 bases and J dropped 5; count of bases not matched to a gene: 8. The germline CDR1 and CDR2 sequences are MDHEN and SYDVKM. The CDR3 covers 15 residues. The method was immunoSEQ multiplex PCR; TCRdb's version includes in-frame clones alone and lacks a portion of them. The sample holds approximately 100,000 clones; under 95% are singletons and the top ten take around 1.1%. These data are taken from a study of cytomegalovirus exposure and HLA in healthy donors. General study points: Cytomegalovirus association was assigned to about 150 TCR beta chains.

The chain carries TRBV28 and TRBJ2-7; TRBD1 matches 9 bases. The sequencing input was PBMCs. The sequence came from a woman aged 25 to 45 in good health and CMV-seropositive. The CDR3: CASSFRGTGSHEQYF. The CDR3 region has the DNA TGTGCCAGCAGTTTCCGCGGGACAGGGTCCCACGAGCAGTACTTC. The complete variable domain, with remaining parts taken from reference TRBV28 and TRBJ2-7, reads DVKVTQSSRYLVKRTGEKVFLECVQDMDHENMFWYRQDPGLGLRLIYFSYDVKMKEKGDIPEGYSVSREKKERFSLILESASTNQTSMYLCASSFRGTGSHEQYFGPGTRLTVT.